A single sample gave rise to the 22 T cell receptor beta chains below, sequenced in a study of tumor and adjacent non-tumor tissue in lung cancer. RNA was extracted from bulk tissue without any cell sorting. More than 3 cm separated this lung sample from the edge of the tumor. The library came from three nested PCR rounds adapted from ARM-PCR protocols. TCRdb ran MiXCR on the multiplex PCR reads and lists one entry per CDR3 protein. The table includes 70,000 to 90,000 distinct CDR3 sequences, roughly 80% detected once. The sample comprised distant non-tumor lung tissue. These receptors originate from a man between 60 and 75 years old with non-small cell lung cancer.

Regarding this clonotype: Because the CDR3 is missing its conserved closing phenylalanine or tryptophan, this is likely a read error. This rearrangement joins TRBV12-3 or TRBV12-4 to TRBJ2-2; D might be TRBD1 (5 bases). The CDR3 covers 16 residues. V was pared by 2 bases and J by 5 bases, with 15 bases between. CDR3 coding DNA: TGTGCCAGCAGTTTAAGGTCAGGGCCTAGAACCGGGGAGCTGTTTTCT. Amino acids: CASSLRSGPRTGELFS.

The J gene is TRBJ1-5, the V gene TRBV5-1; 9 bases match TRBD1. Trimming at V came to 0 bases and at J to 9 bases, leaving 7 bases not matched to a gene. CDR1 and CDR2 from the germline V gene are SGHRS and YFSETQ. This CDR3 comprises 15 residues. CDR3 nucleotides: TGCGCCAGCAGCTTGGATCCGGGACAGGGTCTGCCCCAGCATTTT. Translated, it gives CASSLDPGQGLPQHF.

Comments on this clonotype: Lacking the conserved final phenylalanine or tryptophan, this CDR3 likely reflects a read error. The chain combines TRBV29-1 with TRBJ2-1, with TRBD2 identical over 10 bases. Germline CDR1 is SQVTM and CDR2 is ANQGSEA. The CDR3 contains 13 residues. CDR3 sequence (DNA): TGCAGCCTTGACGGGACTAGCGCTAATGAGCAGTTCCTC. Translating it yields CSLDGTSANEQFL.

The chain joins TRBV29-1 to TRBJ2-5; D ambiguous. The germline V gene encodes CDR1 SQVTM and CDR2 ANQGSEA. The CDR3 contains 11 residues. CDR3 sequence: CTTHGPETQYF. The CDR3 DNA is TGCACCACTCACGGTCCAGAAACCCAGTACTTC.

This CDR3 reads CASNSTGEKSQYF. The CDR3 bases are TGTGCCAGCAACTCTACAGGGGAGAAGTCCCAGTACTTC. The rearrangement links TRBV11-2 to TRBJ2-5, with 7 bases aligning to TRBD1. The CDR3 loop spans 13 amino acids. With 7 bases clipped from V and 9 bases from J, the junction kept 11 bases outside the gene matches. Germline CDR1 is SGHAT and CDR2 is FQNNGV.

This clonotype showed up many times. As DNA, the CDR3 is TGCAGTGCTAGAGACTCGACAGCCACGAAAGGCGGCTACACCTTC. This codes for CSARDSTATKGGYTF. V is TRBV20-1 and J is TRBJ1-2; D possibly corresponds to TRBD1 (5 bases). The CDR3 contains 15 residues. V was cut by 0 bases and J by 8 bases, with 19 bases left in between. Germline lookup yields CDR1 DFQATT and CDR2 SNEGSKA (reference sequence).

At least ten counts were recorded for this clonotype. The chain has TRBV6-6 and TRBJ1-6; D is unresolved. Trimming pared 3 bases from V and 11 bases from J, leaving 8 bases between. In germline, CDR1 is MNHNY, CDR2 SVGAGI (reference sequence). This CDR3 contains 12 residues. In DNA form, the CDR3 reads TGTGCCAGCAGTTATGGCAGAGCACCCCTCCACTTT. Amino acid sequence: CASSYGRAPLHF.

This sequence joins TRBV4-1 and TRBJ2-1, with a tentative D call TRBD2 (5 bases). The germline gives CDR1 MGHRA, CDR2 YSYEKL. The CDR3 length is 14 residues. The V end lost 1 base, the J end lost 9 bases, and 13 bases lay between the germline ends. The CDR3 spells CASSQVRLAFEQFF. The CDR3 DNA reads TGCGCCAGCAGCCAAGTCAGGCTAGCATTTGAGCAGTTCTTC.

As concerns this clonotype: The junction departs from the called germline gene at one end, perhaps through a read error. This chain joins TRBV29-1 and TRBJ2-7; D perhaps matches TRBD2 (5 bases). The CDR3 loop spans 12 amino acids. The germline V gene encodes CDR1 SQVTM and CDR2 ANQGSEA. CDR3 nucleotides: TGCAGGGTGGAGGCGCAGAGCTACGGGCAGTACTTC. This gives the protein CRVEAQSYGQYF.

Note on this clonotype: This could be a read error, since a much larger clone is one nucleotide away. This chain links TRBV12-3 or TRBV12-4 with TRBJ2-2; 7 bases match TRBD1. CDR3 length equals 16 residues. The CDR3 DNA reads TGTGCCAGCAGTGATATGACAGGGCGAAACACCGGGGAGCTGCTTTTT. Amino acids: CASSDMTGRNTGELLF.

The rearrangement uses TRBV4-2 and TRBJ2-3, with a tentative D call TRBD2 (5 bases). V lost 4 bases and J lost 2, with 19 bases in between. The CDR3 extends over 17 amino acids. The germline V gene encodes CDR1 LGHNA and CDR2 YNFKEQ. CDR3 coding DNA: TGTGCCAGCAGCCCCCATTTCGGGGTCCAGGACACAGATACGCAGTATTTT. This translates into CASSPHFGVQDTDTQYF.

A note on this clonotype: An end of the junction differs from the germline gene, which may be a read error. The chain combines TRBV11-2 with TRBJ2-7; D is unclear. CDR1 is SGHAT, CDR2 FQNNGV, per germline. The CDR3 contains 14 residues. CDR3 sequence (DNA): TGTGCCAGCAGCTTAGCATCTCTCTCCTGCGAGCAGTGCTTC. Translating gives CASSLASLSCEQCF.

Worth noting for this clonotype: Given the absence of the conserved phenylalanine or tryptophan at the CDR3 end, a read error is likely. The genes are TRBV20-1 and TRBJ2-5, with TRBD2 identical over 10 bases. This CDR3 region has 14 residues. Germline loops: CDR1 DFQATT, CDR2 SNEGSKA (reference sequence). V lost 0 bases, J lost 8 bases, and 6 bases stayed unmatched. CDR3 sequence (DNA): TGCAGTGCTAGAGAAAATCTAGCGGGAGATACCCAGTACATC. This translates into CSARENLAGDTQYI.

A remark on this clonotype: Compared with germline, one end of the junction differs, possibly owing to a read error. The chain is built from TRBV6-5 and TRBJ1-5; D possibly corresponds to TRBD1 (6 bases). Germline V gene sequence: CDR1 MNHEY, CDR2 SVGAGI. The CDR3 has 15 residues. CDR3 nucleotide sequence: TGTACCAGCAGTTACTTACAGGGAAGCAATCGGCCCCAGCATTTT. This codes for CTSSYLQGSNRPQHF.

The chain is built from TRBV28 and TRBJ1-4; the D gene is possibly TRBD1 (5 bases). Germline CDR1 MDHEN, CDR2 SYDVKM. The CDR3 spans 12 residues. The germline V and J ends were trimmed by 7 bases and 7 bases, with 10 bases remaining between them. The CDR3 reads CASNFGGEKLFF. In DNA, the CDR3 is TGTGCCAGCAATTTCGGGGGTGAAAAACTGTTTTTT.

The chain couples TRBV11-2 to TRBJ2-7; no clear D. Trimming took 1 base from V and 2 from J, leaving 3 bases between them. The germline V gene encodes CDR1 SGHAT and CDR2 FQNNGV. The CDR3 is 12 amino acids. The CDR3 DNA follows: TGTGCCAGCAGCTTAGCGGCCTACGAGCAGTACTTC. Residues: CASSLAAYEQYF. Full variable domain (outside the CDR3, taken from reference TRBV11-2 and TRBJ2-7): EAGVAQSPRYKIIEKRQSVAFWCNPISGHATLYWYQQILGQGPKLLIQFQNNGVVDDSQLPKDRFSAERLKGVDSTLKIQPAKLEDSAVYLCASSLAAYEQYFGPGTRLTVT.

Of note for this clonotype: The conserved final phenylalanine or tryptophan is absent from the CDR3, which likely points to a read error. The V gene is TRBV20-1, the J gene TRBJ2-7; D not resolved. Germline CDR1 DFQATT, CDR2 SNEGSKA (reference sequence). The CDR3 spans 12 residues. The CDR3 region is CSTSPVGYGQYS. The DNA for the CDR3 is TGCAGTACTTCCCCCGTGGGGTACGGGCAGTACTCC.

Notes on this clonotype: The junction differs from germline at one of its ends, possibly a read error. This chain uses TRBV6-5 with TRBJ2-6; either TRBD1 or TRBD2 may supply D (6 bases each). This CDR3 has 17 amino acids. In germline, CDR1 is MNHEY, CDR2 SVGAGI. CDR3 protein: CASSLTGASSGADVLTF. The CDR3 DNA reads TGTGCCAGTAGTTTAACGGGGGCCAGCTCTGGGGCCGACGTCCTGACCTTC.

In the case of this clonotype: A read error may explain this, as a much larger clone is one base away. J is TRBJ2-3 and V is TRBV13; D is unclear. The CDR3 runs to 17 residues. Germline CDR1 is PRHDT and CDR2 is FYEKMQ (reference sequence). The CDR3 sequence is CTSTDRPAQYSTDTQYF. In DNA form, the CDR3 reads TGTACCAGCACCGATCGACCCGCTCAGTACAGCACAGATACGCAGTATTTT. The variable domain in full, with the rest retrieved from reference TRBV13 and TRBJ2-3, is AAGVIQSPRHLIKEKRETATLKCYPIPRHDTVYWYQQGPGQDPQFLISFYEKMQSDKGSIPDRFSAQQFSDYHSELNMSSLELGDSALYFCTSTDRPAQYSTDTQYFGPGTRLTVL.

Of note for this clonotype: Being one base from a much bigger clone, this may be a read error. This rearrangement joins TRBV5-4 to TRBJ1-6; no firm D call. This CDR3 has 12 residues. V lost 7 bases and J lost 11, with 13 bases in between. Germline V gene lookup returns CDR1 SGHNT and CDR2 YYREEE (reference sequence). This CDR3 reads CASSGVNTPLHF. CDR3 DNA sequence: TGTGCCAGCTCTGGGGTCAATACACCCCTCCACTTT.

The chain has TRBV4-1 and TRBJ2-1, with 14 bases aligning to TRBD2. The CDR3 is made up of 19 amino acids. Germline V gives CDR1 MGHRA, CDR2 YSYEKL. J was trimmed by 0 bases and V by 0 bases; bases with no gene match: 4. The CDR3 region is CASSQDRTSGRSSYNEQFF. As DNA, the CDR3 is TGCGCCAGCAGCCAAGATAGGACTAGCGGGAGGTCCTCCTACAATGAGCAGTTCTTC.

Note on this clonotype: One junction end does not reproduce the germline sequence, and a read error may be involved. This chain uses TRBV6-2 or TRBV6-3 with TRBJ2-2; D might be TRBD2 (5 bases). Germline CDR1 reads MNHEY; CDR2 reads SVGEGT. The CDR3 contains 14 residues. The CDR3 DNA reads TGTGCCAGCAGTAAAGGACGAGAACACCGGGGAGCTGTTTTT. Protein sequence: CASSKGREHRGAVF.